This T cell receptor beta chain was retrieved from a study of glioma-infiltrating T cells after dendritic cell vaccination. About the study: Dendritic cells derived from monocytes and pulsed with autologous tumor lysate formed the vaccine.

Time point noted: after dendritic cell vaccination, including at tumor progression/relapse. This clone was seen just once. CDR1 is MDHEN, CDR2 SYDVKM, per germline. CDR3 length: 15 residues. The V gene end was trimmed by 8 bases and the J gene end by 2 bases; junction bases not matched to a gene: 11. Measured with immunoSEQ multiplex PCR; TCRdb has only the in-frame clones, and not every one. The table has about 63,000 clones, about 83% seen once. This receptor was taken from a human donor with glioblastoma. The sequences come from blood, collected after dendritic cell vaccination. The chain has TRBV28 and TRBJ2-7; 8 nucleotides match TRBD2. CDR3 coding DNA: TGTGCCAGCGGAGACTGGGCGGGGGGAGCCTACGAGCAGTACTTC. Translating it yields CASGDWAGGAYEQYF.